The clone carrying this TCR beta chain showed up just once. Antigen: not known. Each TCR beta cDNA library carried unique molecular identifiers. T cells, roughly 0.85 to 10 million of them, yielded roughly 550,000 cDNA molecules. MiXCR, applied by TCRdb to the PCR reads, yields one record per CDR3 protein. Here the sample spans some 700,000 distinct CDR3 sequences, roughly three fifths being singletons. The source of the sample is a study of post-analysis software for immune sequencing data. Study-level background: Included among the disease courses, which were recorded for the cohort, were relapsing-remitting, secondary progressive and progressive-relapsing multiple sclerosis.

General observations from the study: Relative to controls, patients had about 5 TRBV segments at higher frequency, with TRBV5-6, TRBV5-1 and TRBV20-1 among these.

The CDR3 extends over 16 amino acids. Trimming removed 3 bases from V and 2 bases from J, with 17 bases in between. CDR1 and CDR2 (germline): MNHNS, SASEGT. The sequence derives from a girl aged 2 to 9 with multiple sclerosis. Material: blood. The rearrangement uses TRBV6-1 and TRBJ2-7, with a tentative D call TRBD2 (5 bases). The CDR3 bases are TGTGCCAGCAGTGAGGCTATTATTATCGGGGCCTACGAGCAGTACTTC. This translates into CASSEAIIIGAYEQYF.